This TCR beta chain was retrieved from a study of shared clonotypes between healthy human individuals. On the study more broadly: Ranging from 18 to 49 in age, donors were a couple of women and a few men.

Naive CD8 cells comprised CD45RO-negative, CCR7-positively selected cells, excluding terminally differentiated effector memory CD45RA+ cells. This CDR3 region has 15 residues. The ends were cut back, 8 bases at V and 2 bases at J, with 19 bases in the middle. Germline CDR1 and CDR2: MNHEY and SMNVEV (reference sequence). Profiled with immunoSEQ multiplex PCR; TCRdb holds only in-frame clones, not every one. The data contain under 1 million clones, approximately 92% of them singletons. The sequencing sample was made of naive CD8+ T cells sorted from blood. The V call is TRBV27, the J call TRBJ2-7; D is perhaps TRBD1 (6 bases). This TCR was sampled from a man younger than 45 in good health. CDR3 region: CASGTIRDTTYEQYF. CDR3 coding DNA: TGTGCCAGCGGTACAATTAGGGACACCACCTACGAGCAGTACTTC.